This TCR beta chain was captured by sequencing in a study of blood T cell repertoires in COVID-19 (dated by TCRdb to the early 2020s). At the level of the whole study: Samples covering the acute and convalescent phases of COVID-19 were provided by collaborators in the United States, Italy and Spain. The prospective study material was composed of cDNA or gDNA derived from T cells, B-cell-depleted T cells, or PBMCs. Deeply sampled blood TCRbeta repertoires from subjects exposed to, actively infected with, or recovered from COVID-19 were included in the dataset. The repertoires were released in a freely available public database intended as a resource for research on the immune response to SARS-CoV-2. The samples were drawn from the first 160 participants of the ongoing ImmuneRACE study and from 1,200 or so subjects provided by 6 global collaborators. A de-identified subject ID, COVID-19 status, age in years and sex were almost always included in the sample metadata. HLA class I and class II types, where available, came from metadata supplied by the sample provider rather than from assay-based typing.

The germline V gene yields SGHTA for CDR1 and FQGNSA for CDR2. Its CDR3 holds 11 amino acids, cysteine through phenylalanine. Only the CDR3 part of the read is kept: 33 bases, read in frame from the first base. V was cut back by 4 bases and J by 10 bases, leaving a gap of 8 bases between them. Participants in the prospective study were aged about 18 to 95 years, lived in more than 20 United States geographic areas, and enrolled through a virtual design. To assign participants to cohorts, the prospective study relied on clinical history that participants themselves reported in a screening survey and a study questionnaire. Recovered participants in ImmuneRACE Cohort 3 were defined by two consecutive negative NP/OP PCR tests, clearance by a healthcare professional, or resolution of symptoms. In the prospective study, whole blood, serum and a nasopharyngeal or oropharyngeal swab were collected from each participant by mobile phlebotomists. Prospective study participants could optionally give additional blood draws and questionnaires over an approximately two-month period. Prospective study blood samples were shipped either frozen or at room temperature before DNA extraction.

About this clone itself: The antigen this receptor binds is unknown. Base-call qualities are not available, and no considerably larger clone is one nucleotide away.

The immunoSEQ Assay, a bias-controlled multiplex PCR, was used to amplify TCRbeta CDR3 regions from genomic DNA. Processing in the source paper ran as follows. The number of nucleated cells in each sample was estimated from the amplification of reference gene primers within the assay. Sequence reads were collapsed and filtered to measure the absolute abundance of every unique TCRbeta CDR3 rearrangement. For each sample, productive Simpson clonality was calculated by taking the square root of Simpson's diversity index across productive rearrangements. TCRdb stores this immuneACCESS table with in-frame sequences only. Part of the clones is absent; in the studies checked, under half of the shortfall reflects unresolved V genes, and no reason is known for the rest. The V and J calls and clone size were taken over from that table, and D and trimming were inferred from the DNA. The sample table contains 200,000 to 250,000 clones; only one count was recorded for just under 85% of them. The ten largest clones take up 15% of the sample.

The research as a whole found: How much clinical and demographic metadata was included differed by source and by participant, and the metadata was provided uncurated.

The chain employs TRBV7-2 and TRBJ2-1; the D segment could be TRBD2, given 6 matching bases. Input material: PBMCs or T cells enriched from blood (not recorded which). This TCR was recovered from a man in his forties who had recovered from COVID-19. The CDR3 region: CASSSREEQFF. The bases are TGTGCCAGCAGCTCCCGGGAGGAGCAGTTCTTC.